The 16 T cell receptor beta chains below all came from one sample that was sequenced in a study of shared clonotypes between healthy human individuals. Data came from immunoSEQ multiplex PCR; TCRdb stores just in-frame clones and leaves some out. The sample includes over a million clones, 65% to 80% of them seen just once. What was sequenced was memory CD4+ T cells sorted from blood. Described subset: CD45RA-negative fraction. These receptors originate from a man aged 18 to 30 in good health.

This clone occurred a few times. The chain recombines TRBV19 with TRBJ1-5; D is unresolved. This CDR3 region has 13 residues. V lost 5 bases to trimming and J lost 0 bases, with 5 bases between them. From germline, CDR1 is LNHDA and CDR2 SQIVND (reference sequence). The CDR3 spells CASSRVSNQPQHF. In DNA, the CDR3 is TGTGCCAGTAGTCGGGTTAGCAATCAGCCCCAGCATTTT.

The sample holds a few counts of this clone. Other DNA sequences in this specimen translate into the identical CDR3. The V call is TRBV18, the J call TRBJ1-4; D ambiguous. Trimming removed 2 bases at V and 0 bases at J, with 4 bases between. CDR1 and CDR2 (germline): KGHSH, LQKENI. CDR3 length: 14 residues. For the CDR3, the DNA is TGTGCCAGCTCACCAGGTGCAACTAATGAAAAACTGTTTTTT. It translates to CASSPGATNEKLFF. Together with reference TRBV18 and TRBJ1-4, the CDR3 gives the full variable domain: NAGVMQNPRHLVRRRGQEARLRCSPMKGHSHVYWYRQLPEEGLKFMVYLQKENIIDESGMPKERFSAEFPKEGPSILRIQQVVRGDSAAYFCASSPGATNEKLFFGSGTQLSVL.

In nucleotides, the CDR3 is TGCGCCAGCAGCCGAGGGACAGGGCAGCCCTATAGCAATCAGCCCCAGCATTTT. Protein sequence: CASSRGTGQPYSNQPQHF. This chain links TRBV4-1 with TRBJ1-5; 9 bases line up with TRBD1. Trimming cost V 4 bases and J 0 bases; bases outside gene matches: 10. The CDR3 spans 18 residues. The germline V gene has CDR1 MGHRA and CDR2 YSYEKL.

V gene TRBV6-1 combines with J gene TRBJ1-2; the D gene is possibly TRBD1 (5 bases). Germline CDR1 is MNHNS and CDR2 is SASEGT. The CDR3 spans 14 residues. Trimming pared 5 bases from V and 6 bases from J, leaving 16 bases between. CDR3 protein: CASSKERTNNGYTF. In DNA form, the CDR3 reads TGTGCCAGCAGTAAAGAACGGACAAATAATGGCTACACCTTC.

The V gene is TRBV6-6, the J gene TRBJ1-3; D is uncertain. Looked up from germline, CDR1 is MNHNY and CDR2 is SVGAGI (reference sequence). This CDR3 comprises 13 residues. The V gene lost 2 bases and the J gene lost 4 bases, with 6 bases spanning the gap. The CDR3 DNA reads TGTGCCAGCAGTTACAATATCGGAAACACCATATATTTT. Translated, it gives CASSYNIGNTIYF.

V and J are TRBV19 and TRBJ1-5, with a tentative D call TRBD1 (5 bases). The ends were cut back, 6 bases at V and 0 bases at J, with 15 bases in the middle. The CDR3 is made up of 16 amino acids. Germline V gene sequence: CDR1 LNHDA, CDR2 SQIVND (reference sequence). CDR3 in amino acids: CASRPSQDTSNQPQHF. The DNA for the CDR3 is TGTGCCAGTAGGCCCTCACAGGATACTAGCAATCAGCCCCAGCATTTT.

This clone was detected a few times. This chain joins TRBV5-4 and TRBJ2-7, with TRBD1 matching over 9 bases. Germline trimming cut 10 bases from V and 0 bases from J; bases unmatched to any gene: 11. Germline assignment: CDR1 SGHNT and CDR2 YYREEE (reference sequence). The CDR3 totals 15 residues. CDR3 protein: CAVTSGTGSSYEQYF. CDR3 nucleotide sequence: TGTGCCGTAACCTCCGGGACAGGGAGCTCCTACGAGCAGTACTTC.

The CDR3 nucleotides read TGCGCCAGCAGCTTGAGTGGGAGAGAGAACACTGAAGCTTTCTTT. Translation: CASSLSGRENTEAFF. The chain carries TRBV5-1 and TRBJ1-1; D gene uncertain. The CDR3 extends over 15 amino acids. From germline, CDR1 is SGHRS and CDR2 YFSETQ. V was trimmed by 1 base and J by 1 base, leaving 11 bases between them.

This clone showed up just once. This chain connects TRBV2 to TRBJ2-5, with a possible D match to TRBD1 (5 bases). This CDR3 spans 11 amino acids. Germline CDR1 is SNHLY and CDR2 is FYNNEI. V shed 7 bases and J shed 5 bases, with 8 bases lying between them. The CDR3 region has the DNA TGTGCCAGCACAGGGTACGAGACCCAGTACTTC. Its protein product is CASTGYETQYF.

Comment on this clone: The sample carries other DNA sequences with the same CDR3. The chain recombines TRBV7-2 with TRBJ2-7; 10 nucleotides match TRBD1. This CDR3 is 15 amino acids long. V trimming: 0 bases; J trimming: 3 bases; junction bases outside the gene matches: 2. The V gene's germline CDR1 is SGHTA and CDR2 FQGNSA. The CDR3 DNA is TGTGCCAGCAGCTTAGCCGGGACAGGGGACTACGAGCAGTACTTC. Residues: CASSLAGTGDYEQYF.

This clone appeared a few times. The chain recombines TRBV16 with TRBJ2-7; 11 bases fit TRBD2. This CDR3 contains 18 residues. Germline V gene lookup returns CDR1 KGHSY and CDR2 FQNENV. V trimming: 0 bases; J trimming: 5 bases; junction bases outside the gene matches: 12. CDR3 region: CASSQSRVPSGRYHEQYF. The CDR3 DNA is TGTGCCAGCAGCCAATCCCGGGTACCTAGCGGGAGGTACCACGAGCAGTACTTC.

A few counts support this clone. J is TRBJ2-1 and V is TRBV6-1; 10 bases are shared with TRBD1. J was trimmed by 3 bases and V by 4 bases; bases with no gene match: 6. The germline gives CDR1 MNHNS, CDR2 SASEGT. The CDR3 consists of 16 residues. The CDR3 here is CASSGQGAGDYNEQFF. In DNA, the CDR3 is TGTGCCAGCAGTGGACAGGGGGCGGGTGACTACAATGAGCAGTTCTTC.

The chain employs TRBV11-2 and TRBJ2-2; 8 bases are shared with TRBD2. The CDR3 extends over 16 amino acids. CDR1 SGHAT and CDR2 FQNNGV come from the germline V gene. J gave up 4 bases and V 5 bases, and 9 bases lay outside the gene matches. The CDR3 reads CASSPRGAGGTGELFF. CDR3 DNA: TGTGCCAGCAGCCCTCGAGGGGCGGGGGGCACCGGGGAGCTGTTTTTT.

The chain recombines TRBV27 with TRBJ2-1; 8 nucleotides agree with TRBD2. The CDR3 totals 15 residues. J was trimmed by 5 bases and V by 5 bases; bases with no gene match: 8. Germline CDR1 reads MNHEY; CDR2 reads SMNVEV (reference sequence). The CDR3 nucleotides read TGTGCCAGCAGTGTGCGGGGGGCCCTCGACAATGAGCAGTTCTTC. Translated: CASSVRGALDNEQFF.

V gene TRBV7-9 combines with J gene TRBJ1-1; 10 nucleotides match TRBD1. V trimming: 1 base; J trimming: 4 bases; junction bases outside the gene matches: 9. The CDR3 is 17 amino acids. Germline assignment: CDR1 SEHNR and CDR2 FQNEAQ (reference sequence). The CDR3 DNA follows: TGTGCCAGCAGCTTAGGTCCGGGACAGGGGTCGGGCACTGAAGCTTTCTTT. Encoded protein: CASSLGPGQGSGTEAFF.

The gene calls are TRBV5-1 and TRBJ2-3; 10 bases line up with TRBD2. The CDR3 loop spans 14 amino acids. Germline CDR1 SGHRS, CDR2 YFSETQ. Unmatched junction bases numbered 13, after V lost 7 bases and J lost 11 bases. The CDR3 region has the DNA TGCGCCAGCTGGCAAGCGGGAGGGCCTGCGAGGCAGTATTTT. It yields the protein CASWQAGGPARQYF.